This TCR beta chain was found in a study of blood T cell repertoires in COVID-19. As for the study in general: Some COVID-19 samples were acute and others convalescent; all came from the United States, Italy and Spain.

The table came from immunoSEQ multiplex PCR; TCRdb's copy has only in-frame clones and leaves some out. The repertoire holds a few hundred thousand clones, with more than 70% as singletons. This CDR3 region has 15 residues. V trimming: 1 base; J trimming: 5 bases; junction bases outside the gene matches: 8. Germline V gives CDR1 SGHTA, CDR2 FQGNSA. The study assigned cohorts using participant-reported clinical history. The material sequenced was PBMCs or T cells enriched from blood (not recorded which). The genes are TRBV7-2 and TRBJ2-7, with TRBD2 matching over 7 bases. The TCR comes from a woman between 18 and 29 years old who had been exposed to COVID-19. CDR3 protein: CASSLVATSYNEQYF. The CDR3 DNA sequence: TGTGCCAGCAGCTTAGTCGCGACTAGCTATAACGAGCAGTACTTC.